Below, 14 T cell receptor beta chains from the same sample are listed, as sequenced in a study of blood T cells in healthy people across ages. A second about 7 to 11 cycle PCR used barcoded and J-beta primers. TCRdb re-derived calls from the 5' RACE reads in MiXCR, one entry per CDR3 protein. The sample includes 780,000 or so distinct CDR3 sequences, around three fifths of them seen just once. The sequencing input was blood. All receptors derive from a man between 40 and 49 years old in good health.

The genes are TRBV25-1 and TRBJ2-5, with a possible D match to TRBD1 (5 bases). V was trimmed by 4 bases and J by 5 bases, leaving 20 bases between them. Germline CDR1 reads MGHDK; CDR2 reads SYGVNS. The length of the CDR3 is 16 residues. DNA for the CDR3: TGTGCCAGCAGTGGGGGCTACCCGGAGTTCTCGGAGACCCAGTACTTC. It yields the protein CASSGGYPEFSETQYF.

The J gene is TRBJ2-7, the V gene TRBV20-1; the match to TRBD2 covers 12 bases. V trimming: 5 bases; J trimming: 1 base; junction bases outside the gene matches: 9. Germline lookup yields CDR1 DFQATT and CDR2 SNEGSKA (reference sequence). The CDR3 loop spans 16 amino acids. CDR3: CSALAGGPRRSYEQYF. The CDR3 DNA reads as TGCAGTGCTCTAGCGGGAGGGCCTAGAAGGTCCTACGAGCAGTACTTC.

This clonotype appeared a few times. The J gene is TRBJ2-1, the V gene TRBV29-1, with 8 bases identical to TRBD2. V shed 0 bases, J shed 3 bases, and the junction held 7 bases outside the gene matches. Germline values: CDR1 SQVTM, CDR2 ANQGSEA. The CDR3 extends over 16 amino acids. CDR3 coding DNA: TGCAGCGTTGAAGATTTGGCGGGGGGATACTACAATGAGCAGTTCTTC. Residues: CSVEDLAGGYYNEQFF.

The genes are TRBV2 and TRBJ2-6; TRBD1 or TRBD2 may be the D gene (5 bases each). CDR1 is SNHLY, CDR2 FYNNEI, per germline. V gave up 6 bases and J gave up 0 bases, with 18 bases separating them. CDR3 length equals 18 residues. The CDR3 region has the DNA TGTGCCAGCAGGGGACCTAGTGACACGTTCTCTGGGGCCAACGTCCTGACTTTC. Protein product: CASRGPSDTFSGANVLTF. The variable domain in full, with the rest retrieved from reference TRBV2 and TRBJ2-6, is EPEVTQTPSHQVTQMGQEVILRCVPISNHLYFYWYRQILGQKVEFLVSFYNNEISEKSEIFDDQFSVERPDGSNFTLKIRSTKLEDSAMYFCASRGPSDTFSGANVLTFGAGSRLTVL.

As regards this clonotype: Relative to the germline gene, one junction end is altered; a read error may explain this. V and J are TRBV14 and TRBJ1-1, with unresolved D. There are 17 residues in the CDR3. Germline CDR1 reads SGHDN; CDR2 reads FVKESK. The CDR3 here is CASNQDTGLGSNTEAFF. In DNA, the CDR3 is TGTGCCAGCAACCAAGATACGGGTCTGGGATCGAACACTGAAGCTTTCTTT.

The rearrangement links TRBV20-1 to TRBJ2-1, with D hard to call. The CDR3 covers 12 residues. Germline V gene data show CDR1 as DFQATT and CDR2 as SNEGSKA (reference sequence). The V and J ends lost 0 bases and 8 bases respectively, with 8 bases between them. The CDR3 region is CSARDFGYEQFF. CDR3 nucleotide sequence: TGCAGTGCTAGAGATTTTGGTTATGAGCAGTTCTTC.

This CDR3 is CASSEVWISYEQYF. The CDR3 coding sequence is TGTGCCAGCAGTGAAGTTTGGATCTCCTACGAGCAGTACTTC. The rearrangement links TRBV6-1 to TRBJ2-7, with unresolved D. CDR1 and CDR2 from the germline V gene are MNHNS and SASEGT. CDR3 length: 14 amino acids. The V and J ends lost 1 base and 0 bases respectively, with 7 bases between them.

This clonotype turned up a few times. The chain links TRBV6-5 to TRBJ1-6, with 8 bases lining up with TRBD1. Per the germline V gene, CDR1 is MNHEY and CDR2 is SVGAGI. V gave up 5 bases and J gave up 6 bases; unmatched junction bases: 6. CDR3 length: 15 amino acids. The CDR3 protein is CASSPVDRANSPLHF. In DNA form, the CDR3 reads TGTGCCAGCAGTCCCGTGGACAGGGCTAATTCACCCCTCCACTTT.

In this sample, this clonotype turned up a few times. The chain links TRBV10-3 to TRBJ1-2; a possible D gene is TRBD1 (6 bases). The CDR3 consists of 16 residues. CDR1 is ENHRY and CDR2 is SYGVKD in the germline V gene. V lost 10 bases and J lost 5, with 26 bases in between. The CDR3 nucleotides are TGTGCCACGGTCATAAGCCCCTCGGACAGAACTTATGGCTACACCTTC. Translated, it gives CATVISPSDRTYGYTF.

The gene calls are TRBV20-1 and TRBJ1-1; no reliable D call. The CDR3 spans 12 residues. V dropped 3 bases and J dropped 10 bases, with 15 bases sitting between them. CDR1 and CDR2 (germline): DFQATT, SNEGSKA (reference sequence). The CDR3 region is CSASRLTRGAFF. The DNA of the CDR3 is TGCAGTGCTAGCCGTCTGACCCGGGGAGCTTTCTTT.

The chain carries TRBV20-1 and TRBJ2-7; TRBD2 aligns across 9 bases. CDR1 is DFQATT, CDR2 SNEGSKA, per germline (reference sequence). The V and J ends lost 0 bases and 2 bases, in that order; junction bases with no gene match: 5. The CDR3 runs 15 residues. The CDR3 DNA is TGCAGTGCTAGAGACCATAGCGGGAGTCCCTACGAGCAGTACTTC. Protein sequence: CSARDHSGSPYEQYF.

The rearrangement links TRBV12-3 or TRBV12-4 to TRBJ2-3; D is ambiguous. Trimming removed 5 bases at V and 1 base at J, with 13 bases between. The CDR3 extends over 15 amino acids. CDR3 region: CASSDDPLGTDTQYF. As DNA, the CDR3 is TGTGCCAGCAGTGACGACCCGCTGGGCACAGATACGCAGTATTTT.

The chain recombines TRBV4-2 with TRBJ2-3, with 9 positions matching TRBD2. The CDR3 consists of 16 residues. The V gene's germline CDR1 is LGHNA and CDR2 YNFKEQ. The trim removed 6 bases at V and 0 bases at J, leaving 7 bases unmatched. The CDR3 DNA sequence: TGTGCCAGCAGGGCGGGGGGGCTTAGCAGCACAGATACGCAGTATTTT. This translates into CASRAGGLSSTDTQYF.

Only a few counts were recorded for this clonotype. The chain has TRBV29-1 and TRBJ2-5; D uncertain. Between the trimmed V and J ends, which lost 2 bases and 2 bases, there was a span of 6 bases. The CDR3 is 12 amino acids. Germline assignment: CDR1 SQVTM and CDR2 ANQGSEA. CDR3 sequence reads: CSVELYQETQYF. CDR3 nucleotides: TGCAGCGTTGAACTGTATCAAGAGACCCAGTACTTC.